Listed below are T cell receptor beta chains from one sample, sequenced in a study of Ad26.COV2.S vaccination and SARS-CoV-2 variants. Data came from immunoSEQ multiplex PCR; TCRdb stores just in-frame clones and leaves some out. Here the sample spans 440,000 or so clones, about nine tenths being singletons. Here the sequenced sample was peripheral blood, taken in a trial of Ad26.COV2.S vaccine versus placebo. The source of these receptors is a person aged 18-60 years who received the Ad26.COV2.S COVID-19 vaccine or a placebo. CDR3s include the opening cysteine and the closing phenylalanine or tryptophan. Fields, in order: V gene, clone size, D gene, J gene, CDR3 protein, CDR3 DNA. D genes are given only for firm matches. Clone size is given for some rows only: seen once, a few or many times, or a class if the clone is expanded.

TRBV30,.,TRBD2,TRBJ2-3,CAWRREGLVVTDTQYF,TGTGCCTGGAGAAGAGAGGGACTAGTTGTCACAGATACGCAGTATTTT
TRBV5-6,few,.,TRBJ1-6,CASNSWYSYNSPLHF,TGTGCCAGCAACTCATGGTACTCCTATAATTCACCCCTCCACTTT
TRBV5-7,.,.,TRBJ1-3,CASSLSRRSGNTIYF,TGTGCCAGCAGCTTGTCGAGGAGGTCTGGAAACACCATATATTTT
TRBV7-2,.,.,TRBJ1-2,CASSLEGGYGYTF,TGTGCCAGCAGCTTAGAGGGAGGCTATGGCTACACCTTC
TRBV6-4,.,.,TRBJ2-1,CASSEGDEGPYNEQFF,TGTGCCAGCAGTGAGGGGGACGAGGGGCCCTACAATGAGCAGTTCTTC
TRBV5-1,.,.,TRBJ2-5,CASSSWGTLQETQYF,TGCGCCAGCAGCAGTTGGGGGACCTTACAAGAGACCCAGTACTTC
TRBV6-5,.,TRBD1,TRBJ1-2,CASSYYPGTGVGYTF,TGTGCCAGCAGTTACTACCCCGGGACAGGGGTCGGCTACACCTTC
TRBV7-8,.,.,TRBJ1-2,CASSLGGGWVLNYGYTF,TGTGCCAGCAGCTTAGGGGGGGGATGGGTGTTGAACTATGGCTACACCTTC
TRBV12-5,.,TRBD1,TRBJ1-1,CASGLNRGVNTEAFF,TGTGCTAGTGGTTTGAACAGGGGGGTGAACACTGAAGCTTTCTTT
TRBV6-2/TRBV6-3,.,TRBD2,TRBJ2-5,CASSHLAGDEETQYF,TGTGCCAGCAGTCATCTTGCGGGGGATGAAGAGACCCAGTACTTC
TRBV7-9,.,TRBD1,TRBJ2-5,CASSPGDRERETQYF,TGTGCCAGCAGCCCGGGGGACAGGGAGCGAGAGACCCAGTACTTC
TRBV7-8,.,.,TRBJ1-5,CASSFDLFNQPQHF,TGTGCCAGCAGCTTCGACTTGTTCAATCAGCCCCAGCATTTT
TRBV27,once,.,TRBJ2-3,CASSSTEVWSTDTQYF,TGTGCCAGCAGTTCGACGGAGGTATGGAGCACAGATACGCAGTATTTT
TRBV11-2,.,.,TRBJ2-1,CASSLVPRGWYNEQFF,TGTGCCAGCAGCTTAGTCCCCAGGGGATGGTACAATGAGCAGTTCTTC
TRBV7-2,once,TRBD2,TRBJ2-3,CASSLKPSGGGSTDTQYF,TGTGCCAGCAGCTTAAAACCTTCTGGGGGGGGAAGCACAGATACGCAGTATTTT
TRBV19,.,.,TRBJ1-1,CASSIGSALNTEAFF,TGTGCCAGTAGTATAGGTTCAGCGTTAAACACTGAAGCTTTCTTT
TRBV3-1/TRBV3-2,few,.,TRBJ1-3,CASSPSGGNTIYF,TGTGCCAGCAGCCCATCCGGGGGAAACACCATATATTTT
TRBV5-1,.,.,TRBJ2-1,CASSPPGRTSKFF,TGCGCCAGCAGCCCTCCGGGACGGACGAGCAAGTTCTTC
TRBV7-9,.,.,TRBJ1-2,CASRIDGVYGYTF,TGTGCCAGCAGAATTGACGGTGTCTATGGCTACACCTTC
TRBV19,.,.,TRBJ1-1,CASSFGVHTEAFF,TGTGCCAGTAGTTTTGGGGTGCACACTGAAGCTTTCTTT
TRBV3-1/TRBV3-2,.,TRBD2,TRBJ2-3,CASSQLSSGDIDTQYF,TGTGCCAGCAGCCAATTATCTAGCGGGGATATAGATACGCAGTATTTT
TRBV4-1,.,.,TRBJ1-1,CASSQDKGLGNTEAFF,TGCGCCAGCAGCCAAGACAAGGGGCTGGGGAACACTGAAGCTTTCTTT
TRBV19,.,.,TRBJ1-3,CASSSSGGSGNTIYF,TGTGCCAGTAGTTCGAGTGGGGGCTCTGGAAACACCATATATTTT
TRBV7-2,.,.,TRBJ2-5,CASSLSAGKTQYF,TGTGCCAGCAGCTTATCCGCGGGAAAGACCCAGTACTTC
TRBV18,.,.,TRBJ1-4,CASLALVGREKLFF,TGTGCCAGCTTAGCATTGGTTGGCCGCGAAAAACTGTTTTTT
TRBV28,.,TRBD1,TRBJ1-6,CASRASTGVNSPLHF,TGTGCCAGCAGAGCCTCGACAGGGGTTAATTCACCCCTCCACTTT
TRBV9,.,.,TRBJ2-5,CASSPQGSRETQYF,TGTGCCAGCAGCCCCCAGGGGTCTAGGGAGACCCAGTACTTC
TRBV6-5,once,TRBD2,TRBJ2-1,CASSPVAGGDNEQFF,TGTGCCAGCAGTCCGGTAGCGGGGGGGGACAATGAGCAGTTCTTC
TRBV18,.,.,TRBJ1-2,CASSTGFLYGYTF,TGTGCCAGCTCAACAGGGTTCCTCTATGGCTACACCTTC
TRBV7-8,.,.,TRBJ2-7,CASSIGRREQYF,TGTGCCAGCAGCATTGGGCGACGCGAGCAGTACTTC
TRBV4-1,.,.,TRBJ1-1,CASSHAGRIEEEAFF,TGCGCCAGCAGCCACGCGGGACGAATTGAGGAGGAAGCTTTCTTT
TRBV19,.,TRBD1,TRBJ1-1,CASSMGTGYLNTEAFF,TGTGCCAGTAGTATGGGGACAGGGTACTTGAACACTGAAGCTTTCTTT
TRBV3-1/TRBV3-2,few,TRBD1,TRBJ1-1,CASSQAHRTGYSEAFF,TGTGCCAGCAGCCAAGCTCACCGGACAGGCTACTCTGAAGCTTTCTTT
TRBV5-4,many,TRBD1,TRBJ1-1,CASSLEGGPNTEAFF,TGTGCCAGCAGCTTGGAAGGGGGCCCGAACACTGAAGCTTTCTTT
TRBV5-4,.,.,TRBJ2-4,CASSPGVRGAGGENIQYF,TGTGCCAGCAGCCCCGGAGTACGGGGCGCTGGGGGCGAAAACATTCAGTACTTC
TRBV15,once,.,TRBJ1-2,CATSRGGDRTF,TGTGCCACCAGCAGAGGAGGGGATAGGACCTTC
TRBV19,.,TRBD1,TRBJ2-3,CASSSDRGLRDTQYF,TGTGCCAGTAGTAGCGACAGGGGGCTAAGAGATACGCAGTATTTT
TRBV30,.,TRBD1,TRBJ2-7,CAWSLRQGSNEQYF,TGTGCCTGGAGTTTAAGACAGGGGAGCAACGAGCAGTACTTC
TRBV30,.,.,TRBJ1-4,CAWSVGGVMEKLFF,TGTGCCTGGAGTGTGGGGGGCGTTATGGAAAAACTGTTTTTT
TRBV9,.,.,TRBJ2-7,CASSVGSLSGPNYEQYF,TGTGCCAGCAGCGTAGGGTCCCTCAGTGGACCGAATTACGAGCAGTACTTC
TRBV4-1,.,.,TRBJ2-5,CASSQVINRQETQYF,TGCGCCAGCAGCCAAGTAATAAATAGACAAGAGACCCAGTACTTC
TRBV7-8,once,.,TRBJ2-2,CASGPGRRTGELFF,TGTGCCAGCGGACCCGGTAGGAGGACCGGGGAGCTGTTTTTT